A selection of T cell receptor beta chains follows, all from one sample in a study of blood T cells in healthy people across ages. One entry per CDR3 protein, called by TCRdb with MiXCR from the 5' RACE reads. The sample has 1.8 million or so distinct CDR3 sequences, around 42% seen once. Sample: blood. These receptors originate from a human donor in good health. Each CDR3 is given with its conserved first and last residue. Only some rows state a clone size, as once, few, many or a class for expanded clones.

j_gene	abundance	v_gene	CDR3aa
TRBJ1-6	-	TRBV4-3	CASSQDRSRFSSYNSPLHF
TRBJ2-3	-	TRBV4-1	CASSQDPDSTDTQYF
TRBJ2-5	-	TRBV6-2/TRBV6-3	CASSYLLFGTQYF
TRBJ2-2	few	TRBV12-3/TRBV12-4	CAGSFRGPGVGELFF
TRBJ1-5	once	TRBV2	CASHRDSFNSNQPRHF
TRBJ1-4	few	TRBV6-1	CASSEALGANEKLFF
TRBJ1-4	-	TRBV6-1	CASSGGPASEKLFF
TRBJ1-1	-	TRBV3-1	CASSQESRAGTEAFF
TRBJ2-5	few	TRBV4-3	CASSQIEGTETQYF
TRBJ2-1	many	TRBV6-5	CASSYGAGGTNEQFF
TRBJ1-2	-	TRBV28	CASSANRDRVDGYTF
TRBJ2-7	few	TRBV4-1	CASSLVEEDFWEQYF
TRBJ2-1	few	TRBV4-1	CASSQRGAYNEQFF
TRBJ2-2	once	TRBV5-1	CASSSASGGYTGELFF
TRBJ1-1	-	TRBV29-1	CSVEGRGTLGAFF
TRBJ1-1	-	TRBV20-1	CSASFSGSEAFF
TRBJ1-1	-	TRBV6-1	CASSELGRDSSEAFF
TRBJ1-1	few	TRBV9	CASSPFGQGGTEAFF
TRBJ2-7	-	TRBV6-6	CASSTGSAYEQYF
TRBJ2-7	-	TRBV7-9	CASSLEAGAEQYF
TRBJ2-5	few	TRBV12-3/TRBV12-4	CASSLWGGWKETQYF
TRBJ2-4	-	TRBV12-3/TRBV12-4	CVSSWKSERTNIQYF
TRBJ2-3	-	TRBV7-2	CASSLVWTGQETQYF
-	few	TRBV3-1	CASSPTSGQGEETQYF
TRBJ1-2	-	TRBV10-3	CAITRTGNYGYTF
TRBJ1-1	-	TRBV30	CAWSRSEAFF
TRBJ1-1	-	TRBV7-2	CASSFPGQGAFNTEAFF
TRBJ2-5	few	TRBV6-5	CASSYPVLDREETQYF
TRBJ2-4	-	TRBV20-1	CSAHPRPDIQYF
TRBJ2-6	-	TRBV20-1	CSATDRSSGANVLTF
TRBJ1-2	-	TRBV7-2	CASSLYGRFRGGYTF
-	-	TRBV3-1	CASSPKRGGLLEQYF
TRBJ1-2	few	TRBV5-1	CASSPEPGFPGGYTF
TRBJ2-7	-	TRBV20-1	CSLLAGDSYEQYF
TRBJ2-7	few	TRBV9	CASSITGTDYEQYF
TRBJ2-1	-	TRBV5-1	CASSANQLAGGSTEQFF
TRBJ2-7	few	TRBV7-2	CASSLAGTTNEQYF
TRBJ2-3	-	TRBV5-1	CASSWVPGTDTQYF
TRBJ1-1	-	TRBV28	CASSAPGLNTEAFF
TRBJ1-2	-	TRBV5-1	CASSGGQPTNRHTF
TRBJ1-1	-	TRBV20-1	CSARAGSLNTEAFF
TRBJ1-1	-	TRBV20-1	CICSRGLNTEAFF
TRBJ1-6	-	TRBV6-4	CASGDPECSPLHF
TRBJ1-5	-	TRBV6-1	CASRGGQGVINPGGQPQHF
TRBJ2-3	few	TRBV20-1	CSLWASGTDTQYF
TRBJ1-2	-	TRBV20-1	CSARDSTVSYGYTF
TRBJ2-1	-	TRBV11-3	CASSSPNNLKGPMNEQFF
TRBJ2-6	-	TRBV7-9	CASSRRQGNSGANVLTF
TRBJ2-7	few	TRBV15	CATSRSSGVEGEQYF
TRBJ1-1	-	TRBV7-3	CASLLSANTEAFF
TRBJ1-2	-	TRBV7-2	CASRIGVNYGYTF
TRBJ1-2	few	TRBV24-1	CATSEQGEGYTF
TRBJ2-1	-	TRBV12-5	CASAATSGGFYNEQFF